These T cell receptor beta chains were read from a single sample in a study of blood T cell repertoires in COVID-19. The repertoire was sequenced with immunoSEQ multiplex PCR; TCRdb's copy has only in-frame clones and lacks some. Found here are about 67,000 clones, 65% to 85% of them singletons; the top ten hold roughly 41%. The specimen was peripheral blood. These receptors were obtained from a human donor in a cohort sampled during active COVID-19. The CDR3 runs from the conserved cysteine through the conserved F or W. D genes are given only for firm matches. Part of the rows lack a size; the others show once, few, many or a class for expanded clones.

V gene	clone size	J gene	D gene	CDR3 protein	CDR3 DNA
TRBV12-3/TRBV12-4	NA	TRBJ1-5	NA	CASRTRVDQPQHF	TGTGCCAGCAGAACCAGGGTTGATCAGCCCCAGCATTTT
TRBV6-6	NA	TRBJ2-5	NA	CASSQPGGSQETQYF	TGTGCCAGCAGTCAACCCGGCGGTAGCCAAGAGACCCAGTACTTC
TRBV5-1	NA	TRBJ1-4	NA	CASSSRTAYNEKLFF	TGCGCCAGCAGCTCCAGGACAGCCTATAATGAAAAACTGTTTTTT
TRBV10-3	once	TRBJ2-5	NA	CAISEKSSGKETQYF	TGTGCCATCAGTGAAAAATCGTCAGGGAAAGAGACCCAGTACTTC
TRBV30	NA	TRBJ2-5	TRBD1	CAWRGDRGWETQYF	TGTGCCTGGAGGGGGGACAGGGGGTGGGAGACCCAGTACTTC
TRBV11-3	NA	TRBJ1-4	NA	CASSFGYRGNEKLFF	TGTGCCAGCAGCTTCGGGTACCGGGGGAATGAAAAACTGTTTTTT
TRBV19	once	TRBJ2-7	NA	CASSDGGGGSYEQYF	TGTGCCAGTAGTGACGGGGGAGGAGGGTCCTACGAGCAGTACTTC
TRBV2	NA	TRBJ1-1	TRBD1	CASSRQGLTEAFF	TGTGCCAGCAGTAGACAGGGCCTTACTGAAGCTTTCTTT
TRBV2	once	TRBJ1-2	NA	CASIPGQTNYGYTF	TGTGCCAGCATCCCGGGACAAACTAACTATGGCTACACCTTC
TRBV6-2/TRBV6-3	NA	TRBJ1-2	TRBD1	CASSYETGVGYTF	TGTGCCAGCAGTTACGAGACAGGGGTCGGCTACACCTTC
TRBV11-2	once	TRBJ2-3	TRBD1	CASSLDRDRSEYF	TGTGCCAGCAGCTTGGACCGGGACAGATCGGAGTATTTT
TRBV19	NA	TRBJ1-5	TRBD1	CASNQQGGSNQPQHF	TGTGCCAGTAATCAGCAGGGGGGTAGCAATCAGCCCCAGCATTTT